This T cell receptor beta chain was identified during a study of shared clonotypes between healthy human individuals. When replicate PCRs were run on sorted subsets, they used around 200 ng DNA, 28,000 or so T cell genomes. Profiling relied on immunoSEQ multiplex PCR, and the TCRdb table lists in-frame clones only, not all of them. This table holds under 650,000 clones, 90% to 97% found once. The CDR3 totals 15 residues. V trimming: 8 bases; J trimming: 2 bases; junction bases outside the gene matches: 8. Germline V gene data show CDR1 as SNHLY and CDR2 as FYNNEI. This clonotype originated in a young woman in good health. The gene calls are TRBV2 and TRBJ2-3; 9 bases agree with TRBD1. Sequenced sample: naive CD4+ T cells sorted from blood. Regarding subset: CD45RA+ positively selected. This CDR3 is CASRHTGGLTDTQYF. Written as DNA, the CDR3 is TGTGCCAGCCGGCACACAGGGGGCCTCACAGATACGCAGTATTTT.